The 26 T cell receptor beta chains reported below all come from one sample, sequenced in a study of technical replicates of blood from a few donors. Here immunoSEQ multiplex PCR was the method, and the copy in TCRdb shows in-frame clones only, minus some. The sample yields around 90,000 clones, around 94% seen once. The sample taken for sequencing was T cells isolated from PBMCs. These receptors originate from a human donor in good health.

The chain uses TRBV7-9 and TRBJ2-1; TRBD2 matches 8 bases. Germline loops: CDR1 SEHNR, CDR2 FQNEAQ (reference sequence). The CDR3 has 16 residues. Trimming cost V 6 bases and J 0 bases; bases outside gene matches: 7. As DNA, the CDR3 is TGTGCCAGCAGAGGTACTAGCGGCCCCTCCTACAATGAGCAGTTCTTC. It translates to CASRGTSGPSYNEQFF.

The rearrangement joins TRBV29-1 to TRBJ2-2; the D is unclear. The CDR3 has 13 amino acids. Trimming took 1 base from V and 2 from J, leaving 5 bases between them. The germline gives CDR1 SQVTM, CDR2 ANQGSEA. CDR3: CSVEGRNTGELFF. CDR3 coding DNA: TGCAGCGTTGAAGGCAGAAACACCGGGGAGCTGTTTTTT.

This clone was counted a single time. The chain combines TRBV10-3 with TRBJ1-1, with 7 nucleotides matching TRBD1. J was trimmed by 10 bases and V by 7 bases; bases with no gene match: 15. The germline CDR1 and CDR2 sequences are ENHRY and SYGVKD. The CDR3 length is 14 residues. The CDR3 loop reads CAIIRDRSLIGAFF. The CDR3, as DNA: TGTGCCATCATCCGGGACAGATCTCTGATTGGAGCTTTCTTT.

This CDR3 reads CASTNWGLSNQPQHF. The CDR3 DNA follows: TGTGCCAGCACCAATTGGGGGCTGAGCAATCAGCCCCAGCATTTT. The chain combines TRBV5-6 with TRBJ1-5; D might be TRBD1 (6 bases). The V end lost 6 bases, the J end lost 1 base, and 14 bases lay between the germline ends. The CDR3 length is 15 residues. Germline V gene lookup returns CDR1 SGHDT and CDR2 YYEEEE.

The rearrangement uses TRBV6-1 and TRBJ2-5, with 10 bases fitting TRBD2. Per the germline V gene, CDR1 is MNHNS and CDR2 is SASEGT. The CDR3 runs to 14 residues. V lost 7 bases and J lost 5; bases outside the gene matches: 7. In nucleotides, the CDR3 is TGTGCCAGCATAGTTGGAGCGGGAGGGGAGACCCAGTACTTC. Translating gives CASIVGAGGETQYF.

The chain employs TRBV19 and TRBJ2-7, with D unclear. Looked up from germline, CDR1 is LNHDA and CDR2 is SQIVND (reference sequence). Trimming removed 6 bases from V and 2 bases from J, with 11 bases in between. The CDR3 totals 13 residues. In DNA, the CDR3 is TGTGCCAGTAGCCCCAACGGTGCCTACGAGCAGTACTTC. Translated: CASSPNGAYEQYF.

The chain couples TRBV10-2 to TRBJ2-2; TRBD1 is a possible D gene (5 bases). V gave up 6 bases and J gave up 7 bases, with 15 bases separating them. Germline V gene sequence: CDR1 WSHSY, CDR2 SAAADI. This CDR3 contains 14 residues. The CDR3 sequence: CASSPSLGRGELFF. The CDR3 DNA sequence: TGCGCCAGCAGCCCCTCCCTGGGGCGCGGGGAGCTGTTTTTT.

V usage is TRBV5-1 and J usage is TRBJ2-7, with 8 bases lining up with TRBD2. The V segment lost 1 base and the J segment 7 bases; nucleotides outside the gene matches: 7. CDR3 length: 14 amino acids. Germline-derived CDR1 and CDR2 are SGHRS and YFSETQ. The CDR3: CASSLQAGDREQYF. CDR3 sequence (DNA): TGCGCCAGCAGCTTGCAAGCGGGGGATCGGGAGCAGTACTTC.

This clone was seen just once. This chain joins TRBV6-1 and TRBJ1-3; TRBD1 is a possible D gene (6 bases). The V gene lost 4 bases and the J gene lost 13 bases, with 14 bases spanning the gap. CDR3 length: 12 amino acids. The germline V gene has CDR1 MNHNS and CDR2 SASEGT. Here the CDR3 DNA reads TGTGCCAGCAGTGGGTACAGGGATGGGATATATTTT. Its translation: CASSGYRDGIYF.

The gene calls are TRBV11-2 and TRBJ1-4; D is possibly TRBD1 (6 bases). CDR1 is SGHAT and CDR2 is FQNNGV in the germline V gene. Trimming left V 4 bases short and J 2 bases short, with 14 bases between. This CDR3 contains 16 residues. As DNA, the CDR3 is TGTGCCAGCAGCTCTATCAGGGGCCCCACTAATGAAAAACTGTTTTTT. Protein: CASSSIRGPTNEKLFF.

This rearrangement joins TRBV30 to TRBJ1-2; 9 bases line up with TRBD1. This CDR3 comprises 14 residues. The germline V gene encodes CDR1 GTSNPN and CDR2 SVGIG (reference sequence). Losses at the gene ends were 0 bases for V and 8 bases for J; bases not matched to a gene: 7. The CDR3 loop reads CAWSVQGATGGYTF. For the CDR3, the DNA is TGTGCCTGGAGTGTACAGGGGGCTACTGGAGGCTACACCTTC. Full variable domain (remainder filled in from reference TRBV30 and TRBJ1-2): SQTIHQWPATLVQPVGSPLSLECTVEGTSNPNLYWYRQAAGRGLQLLFYSVGIGQISSEVPQNLSASRPQDRQFILSSKKLLLSDSGFYLCAWSVQGATGGYTFGSGTRLTVV.

About this clone: At one end the junction does not follow the germline gene, possibly because of a read error. V usage is TRBV5-1 and J usage is TRBJ1-3; 8 positions match TRBD1. This CDR3 comprises 14 residues. Germline V gene lookup returns CDR1 SGHRS and CDR2 YFSETQ. The CDR3 reads CASSLAGQGSTIYF. CDR3 in DNA: TGCGCCAGCAGCTTGGCCGGACAGGGAAGCACCATATATTTT.

The gene calls are TRBV5-4 and TRBJ2-3, with 9 bases matching TRBD2. With 0 bases clipped from V and 4 bases from J, the junction kept 3 bases outside the gene matches. This CDR3 contains 15 residues. Germline CDR1 and CDR2: SGHNT and YYREEE (reference sequence). In DNA form, the CDR3 reads TGTGCCAGCAGCTTGGGCGGGAGGGCCTCAGATACGCAGTATTTT. Translating it yields CASSLGGRASDTQYF.

This chain connects TRBV18 to TRBJ2-3; 9 bases line up with TRBD2. Germline values: CDR1 KGHSH, CDR2 LQKENI. This CDR3 contains 17 residues. With 2 bases clipped from V and 1 base from J, the junction kept 7 bases outside the gene matches. CDR3 in DNA: TGTGCCAGCTCACCAAGGCTAGTAGCGGGAGGCACAGATACGCAGTATTTT. Translating gives CASSPRLVAGGTDTQYF.

V gene TRBV9 combines with J gene TRBJ2-7; the match to TRBD1 covers 8 bases. The V gene end was trimmed by 0 bases and the J gene end by 2 bases; junction bases not matched to a gene: 4. Germline V CDR1 and CDR2: SGDLS, YYNGEE. The CDR3 spans 15 residues. Written as DNA, the CDR3 is TGTGCCAGCAGCGTAGGTATGGGACAGGCCTACGAGCAGTACTTC. The encoded protein is CASSVGMGQAYEQYF.

The V and J genes are TRBV6-1 and TRBJ2-7, with TRBD1 matching 8 bases. V gave up 6 bases and J gave up 3 bases; unmatched junction bases: 4. Germline CDR1 MNHNS, CDR2 SASEGT. This CDR3 has 13 amino acids. The CDR3 DNA is TGTGCCAGCAGACAGGGGGTCAACTACGAGCAGTACTTC. Encoded protein: CASRQGVNYEQYF.

The rearrangement links TRBV9 to TRBJ2-1; TRBD2 matches 8 bases. Germline-derived CDR1 and CDR2 are SGDLS and YYNGEE. The trim removed 0 bases at V and 8 bases at J, leaving 10 bases unmatched. This CDR3 is 16 amino acids long. CDR3 DNA sequence: TGTGCCAGCAGCGTAGCTACCAGCGGGAGAATCGATGAGCAGTTCTTC. Translating it yields CASSVATSGRIDEQFF.

The V call is TRBV7-9, the J call TRBJ1-1; possible D gene TRBD1, 5 bases. Trimming took 6 bases from V and 1 from J, leaving 9 bases between them. CDR3 length: 13 residues. In germline, CDR1 is SEHNR, CDR2 FQNEAQ (reference sequence). The chain's CDR3 is CASRPQGNTEAFF. The CDR3 DNA is TGTGCCAGCAGGCCCCAGGGGAACACTGAAGCTTTCTTT.

V gene TRBV21-1 combines with J gene TRBJ2-2; the D call of TRBD1 is as the table states it, not checked on the DNA. TRBV21-1 is given as a pseudogene. This CDR3 contains 17 residues. The CDR3 nucleotides are TGTGCCAGCAGCAAAGCGCCATCCCACACGAACACCGGGGAGCTGTTTTTT. It codes for CASSKAPSHTNTGELFF.

The gene calls are TRBV28 and TRBJ1-2; D is uncertain. Trimming shortened V by 8 bases and J by 3 bases, and 13 bases separated the two germline ends. Per the germline V gene, CDR1 is MDHEN and CDR2 is SYDVKM. The CDR3 sequence is 13 residues long. CDR3 nucleotide sequence: TGTGCCAGCGTATCAGGAACTCACTATGGCTACACCTTC. Amino acids: CASVSGTHYGYTF.

The gene calls are TRBV5-8 and TRBJ1-2; D gene ambiguous. CDR3 size: 12 residues. The germline V and J ends were trimmed by 1 base and 10 bases, with 11 bases remaining between them. Germline lookup yields CDR1 SGHTS and CDR2 YDEGEE. CDR3 residues: CASSLIWQDYTF. In DNA, the CDR3 is TGTGCCAGCAGCTTGATTTGGCAAGACTACACCTTC.

The J gene is TRBJ2-1, the V gene TRBV13; D is possibly TRBD1 (5 bases). Trimming took off 5 bases at V and 9 bases at J, with 11 bases between the two ends. The CDR3 spans 12 residues. Germline V gives CDR1 PRHDT, CDR2 FYEKMQ (reference sequence). As DNA, the CDR3 is TGTGCCAGCAGCCTCTTGGGGCGTGAGCAGTTCTTC. Translated, it gives CASSLLGREQFF.

The CDR3 region is CASSLTRAAVDIQYF. For the CDR3, the DNA is TGTGCCAGCAGCTTAACTAGGGCTGCTGTGGACATTCAGTACTTC. The gene calls are TRBV7-9 and TRBJ2-4; maybe TRBD2 (5 bases). V was shortened by 2 bases and J by 8 bases, with 16 bases between the two germline ends. Per germline, CDR1 SEHNR and CDR2 FQNEAQ (reference sequence). The CDR3 totals 15 residues.

The genes are TRBV28 and TRBJ1-5, with TRBD1 as a possible D gene (5 bases). Germline V lookup: CDR1 MDHEN, CDR2 SYDVKM. This CDR3 contains 14 residues. V was clipped by 6 bases and J by 7 bases, with 16 bases between them. CDR3 nucleotides: TGTGCCAGCAGCCCTCAGGGTCGATGGCAGCCCCAGCATTTT. Translating gives CASSPQGRWQPQHF. Full variable domain (outside the CDR3, taken from reference TRBV28 and TRBJ1-5): DVKVTQSSRYLVKRTGEKVFLECVQDMDHENMFWYRQDPGLGLRLIYFSYDVKMKEKGDIPEGYSVSREKKERFSLILESASTNQTSMYLCASSPQGRWQPQHFGDGTRLSIL.

J is TRBJ1-4 and V is TRBV28; D is perhaps TRBD1 (5 bases). The V end lost 10 bases, the J end lost 0 bases, and 15 bases lay between the germline ends. The CDR3 contains 15 residues. Germline V gene lookup returns CDR1 MDHEN and CDR2 SYDVKM. CDR3 bases: TGTGCCACCTCCCAGGGAGGAGCAACTAATGAAAAACTGTTTTTT. Its protein is CATSQGGATNEKLFF.

This clone was seen only once. The rearrangement uses TRBV28 and TRBJ2-1; the D gene is possibly TRBD1 (6 bases). CDR3 size: 14 residues. CDR1 and CDR2 from the germline V gene are MDHEN and SYDVKM. The V end lost 3 bases, the J end lost 7 bases, and 13 bases lay between the germline ends. CDR3 protein: CASSFSTGLNEQFF. In DNA, the CDR3 is TGTGCCAGCAGTTTCTCCACAGGGTTAAATGAGCAGTTCTTC.